This T cell receptor beta chain was recorded in a study of shared clonotypes between healthy human individuals. Regarding the study as a whole: The generation probabilities recorded for non-shared clonotypes fell below those of clonotypes shared by all four donors.

About this clone itself: Its antigen is currently unknown.

Using immunoSEQ multiplex PCR, the repertoire was profiled, and TCRdb retains in-frame clones only, with some absent. The profile shows fewer than 1 million clones, 90% to 97% of them singletons. CD45RO-negative cells were positively selected for CCR7, leaving out terminally differentiated effector memory CD45RA+ cells. The sample was naive CD8+ T cells sorted from blood. The receptor was isolated from a man younger than 45 in good health.

The CDR3 DNA reads as TGTGCCAGCAGCGTAGAGGGGGGTCTGGAGGAGCAGTTCTTC. It yields the protein CASSVEGGLEEQFF. The J gene is TRBJ2-1, the V gene TRBV9, with D perhaps being TRBD1 or TRBD2 (6 bases each). Per the germline V gene, CDR1 is SGDLS and CDR2 is YYNGEE. The V and J ends lost 0 bases and 10 bases respectively, with 14 bases between them. This CDR3 comprises 14 residues. The full variable domain, rest sourced from reference TRBV9 and TRBJ2-1, is DSGVTQTPKHLITATGQRVTLRCSPRSGDLSVYWYQQSLDQGLQFLIQYYNGEERAKGNILERFSAQQFPDLHSELNLSSLELGDSALYFCASSVEGGLEEQFFGPGTRLTVL.